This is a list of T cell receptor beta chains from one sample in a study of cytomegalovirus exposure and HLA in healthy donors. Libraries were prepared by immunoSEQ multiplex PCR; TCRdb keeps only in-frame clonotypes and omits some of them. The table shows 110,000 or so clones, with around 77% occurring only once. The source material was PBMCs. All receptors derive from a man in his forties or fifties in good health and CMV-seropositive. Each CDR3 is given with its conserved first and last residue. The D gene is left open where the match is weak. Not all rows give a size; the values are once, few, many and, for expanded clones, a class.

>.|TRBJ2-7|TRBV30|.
TGTGCCTGGAATGGTCGGCATGTGACAAGCAATTCCTACGAGCAGTACTTC
CAWNGRHVTSNSYEQYF
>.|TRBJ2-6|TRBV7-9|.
TGTGCCAGCAACCCCTCTGGGGCCAACGGCCTGACTTTC
CASNPSGANGLTF
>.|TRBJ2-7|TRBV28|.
TGTGCCAGCAGTCCATCCGGCTACGAGCAGTACTTC
CASSPSGYEQYF
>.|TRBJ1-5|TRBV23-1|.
TGCGCCAGCACCACATCGCTGGGGGCGAATCTATATAGCAATCAGCCCCAGCATTTT
CASTTSLGANLYSNQPQHF
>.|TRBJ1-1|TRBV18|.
TGTGCCAGCTCACCACCGGAGGGACTGAACACTGAAGCTTTCTTT
CASSPPEGLNTEAFF
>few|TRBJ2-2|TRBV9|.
TGTGCCAGCAGCGTAGCTACCGGGAGCGTGGGCGGGGAGCTGTTTTTT
CASSVATGSVGGELFF
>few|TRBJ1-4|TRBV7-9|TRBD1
TGTGCCAGCAGCTCCTATGAGGGGGCGGGTGAAAAACTGTTTTTT
CASSSYEGAGEKLFF
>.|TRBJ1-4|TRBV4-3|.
TGCGCCAGCAGCCAAGATCTGCGGGGGGGGCCTGAAAAACTGTTTTTT
CASSQDLRGGPEKLFF
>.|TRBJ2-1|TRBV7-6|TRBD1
TGTGCCAGCAGTCCCGGACAGGGGGAGAGCTCCTACAATGAGCAGTTCTTC
CASSPGQGESSYNEQFF
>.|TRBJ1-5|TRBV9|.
TGTGCCAGCAGCCCACAAGACAGTCCAAATCAGCCCCAGCATTTT
CASSPQDSPNQPQHF
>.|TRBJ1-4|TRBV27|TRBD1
TGTGCCAGCAAGATGAGACAGGGTCTGAGGGAAAAACTGTTTTTT
CASKMRQGLREKLFF
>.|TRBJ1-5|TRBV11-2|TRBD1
TGTGCCAGCAGCCCCCGGACAGGGGGGGACAATCAGCCCCAGCATTTT
CASSPRTGGDNQPQHF
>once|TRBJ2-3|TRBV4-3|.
TGCGCCAGCAGCCAAGATTACTCTGCAGATACGCAGTATTTT
CASSQDYSADTQYF
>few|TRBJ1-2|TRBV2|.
TGTGCCAGCAGTGAAGCGGCAGAATGGGGCTACACCTTC
CASSEAAEWGYTF
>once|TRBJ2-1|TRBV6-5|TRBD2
TGTGCCAGCAGTTCAACTAGCGGGGGGTACGAGCAGTTCTTC
CASSSTSGGYEQFF
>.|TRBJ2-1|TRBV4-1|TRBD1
TGCGCCAGCAGCCAAGCGGGACAGCACAATGAGCAGTTCTTC
CASSQAGQHNEQFF
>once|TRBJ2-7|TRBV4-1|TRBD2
TGCGCCAGCAGCCAACCGGGACTAGCGGGGTTTGAGCAGTACTTC
CASSQPGLAGFEQYF